This is a list of T cell receptor beta chains from one sample in a study of blood T cell repertoires in COVID-19. Method: immunoSEQ multiplex PCR; TCRdb's copy keeps in-frame clones and lacks some. The table includes 45,000 to 50,000 clones, more than 80% detected once. The sequencing input was peripheral blood. The receptors here all came from a man at least 80 years old in a cohort sampled during active COVID-19. Each CDR3 is given with its conserved first and last residue. The order of the fields is CDR3 DNA, CDR3 protein, D gene, clone size, V gene, J gene. D genes are given only for firm matches. A clone size is listed for some rows: how often the clone was seen (once, few, many), or a class if it is expanded.

DNA: TGTGCCAGCAGTGGGTTGGGGCGTAGGACTGAAGCTTTCTTT; CDR3: CASSGLGRRTEAFF; D: NA; size: NA; V: TRBV2; J: TRBJ1-1
DNA: TGCGCCAGCAGTTACGGGGAAGCAGTTAACTATGGCTACACCTTC; CDR3: CASSYGEAVNYGYTF; D: NA; size: NA; V: TRBV5-1; J: TRBJ1-2
DNA: TGTGCCAGCAGCTTGAGGCCGGGGAACACTGAAGCTTTCTTT; CDR3: CASSLRPGNTEAFF; D: NA; size: NA; V: TRBV5-4; J: TRBJ1-1
DNA: TGTGCCAGCAGGTCTAGCGGGAGATCCTACGAGCAGTACTTC; CDR3: CASRSSGRSYEQYF; D: TRBD2; size: NA; V: TRBV28; J: TRBJ2-7
DNA: TGTGCCAGCAGCTTATCTCGGGGTTTCTATGGCTACACCTTC; CDR3: CASSLSRGFYGYTF; D: NA; size: NA; V: TRBV7-9; J: TRBJ1-2
DNA: TGTGCCAGCGTGAGGGATTTCTCTGGAAACACCATATATTTT; CDR3: CASVRDFSGNTIYF; D: NA; size: NA; V: TRBV28; J: TRBJ1-3
DNA: TGTGCCAGTAGGGGACCGGGACAGGGAGGCGCTTTCTTT; CDR3: CASRGPGQGGAFF; D: TRBD1; size: NA; V: TRBV19; J: TRBJ1-1
DNA: TGCAGCGTTAGCGGGGGGGGACTCATGGCCACTGAAGCTTTCTTT; CDR3: CSVSGGGLMATEAFF; D: NA; size: NA; V: TRBV29-1; J: TRBJ1-1
DNA: TGCGCCAGCAGTATTGGGACAGGGGGAAGCACTGAAGCTTTCTTT; CDR3: CASSIGTGGSTEAFF; D: TRBD1; size: NA; V: TRBV5-1; J: TRBJ1-1
DNA: TGTGCCACCATAGACCATAACTACCCTGAAGCTTTCTTT; CDR3: CATIDHNYPEAFF; D: NA; size: NA; V: TRBV25-1; J: TRBJ1-1
DNA: TGTGCCAGCAGCGTAGGGACAGTCTCTGGAAACACCATATATTTT; CDR3: CASSVGTVSGNTIYF; D: NA; size: NA; V: TRBV9; J: TRBJ1-3
DNA: TGCGCCAGCAGCCTCGACCGGCTAGGAACCGGGGAGCTGTTTTTT; CDR3: CASSLDRLGTGELFF; D: NA; size: NA; V: TRBV5-1; J: TRBJ2-2
DNA: TGTGCCAGCAGCCCCGTGGGGACAGGGTTAGGCAATCAGCCCCAGCATTTT; CDR3: CASSPVGTGLGNQPQHF; D: TRBD1; size: NA; V: TRBV7-2; J: TRBJ1-5
DNA: TGTGCCAGCAGTCGCCACCAGGGGGCCAACTATGGCTACACCTTC; CDR3: CASSRHQGANYGYTF; D: TRBD1; size: NA; V: TRBV28; J: TRBJ1-2
DNA: TGCGCCAGCAGAGCCGGACAGGGTGTTGCCGGGGAGCTGTTTTTT; CDR3: CASRAGQGVAGELFF; D: TRBD1; size: NA; V: TRBV5-1; J: TRBJ2-2
DNA: TGTGCCATCAGCCAGGACTCAGCCTACGAGCAGTACTTC; CDR3: CAISQDSAYEQYF; D: NA; size: NA; V: TRBV10-3; J: TRBJ2-7
DNA: TGTGCCTGGAGTGTATCAGGCCCCAGTTACGAGCAGTACTTC; CDR3: CAWSVSGPSYEQYF; D: NA; size: NA; V: TRBV30; J: TRBJ2-7
DNA: TGTGCCAGCAGCCCATGGACAGGGGAGTCTCCCTACGAGCAGTACTTC; CDR3: CASSPWTGESPYEQYF; D: TRBD1; size: NA; V: TRBV3-1/TRBV3-2; J: TRBJ2-7
DNA: TGTGCCAGCTCAACCGACAGGGCCTACGAGCAGTACTTC; CDR3: CASSTDRAYEQYF; D: TRBD1; size: NA; V: TRBV18; J: TRBJ2-7
DNA: TGTGCCAGCAGCCTAGCGGGAGGCCTCTCCTACAATGAGCAGTTCTTC; CDR3: CASSLAGGLSYNEQFF; D: TRBD2; size: NA; V: TRBV14; J: TRBJ2-1
DNA: TGTGCCAGCAGTTACCAGGGTGAAGCTTTCTTT; CDR3: CASSYQGEAFF; D: NA; size: once; V: TRBV28; J: TRBJ1-1
DNA: TGTGCCAGCAGTGAAACAGGCTCTGGGGCCAACGTCCTGACTTTC; CDR3: CASSETGSGANVLTF; D: NA; size: NA; V: TRBV9; J: TRBJ2-6
DNA: TGTGCCAGCAGACCTACAGGGAAAGGCTACGAGCAGTACTTC; CDR3: CASRPTGKGYEQYF; D: NA; size: NA; V: TRBV25-1; J: TRBJ2-7
DNA: TGCGCCAGCAGCTTGATCCCAGGCGGCAATCAGCCCCAGCATTTT; CDR3: CASSLIPGGNQPQHF; D: NA; size: once; V: TRBV5-1; J: TRBJ1-5
DNA: TGTGCCAGCTCACTCGGGACAGGGTATTCCGAGCAGTACTTC; CDR3: CASSLGTGYSEQYF; D: TRBD1; size: NA; V: TRBV18; J: TRBJ2-7
DNA: TGTGCCACGACCAAGCAGGTCAACTATGGCTACACCTTC; CDR3: CATTKQVNYGYTF; D: NA; size: NA; V: TRBV10-3; J: TRBJ1-2
DNA: TGTGCCATCAACAATGGGCCGCAGGGGGCCGGGGAGCTGTTTTTT; CDR3: CAINNGPQGAGELFF; D: TRBD1; size: few; V: TRBV10-3; J: TRBJ2-2
DNA: TGTGCCAGCACCGGACAGGGAGTTGGTCAGCCCCAGCATTTT; CDR3: CASTGQGVGQPQHF; D: TRBD1; size: NA; V: TRBV2; J: TRBJ1-5
DNA: TGTGCCAGCAGCTTAGCGCGGGGTCAGCCCCAGCATTTT; CDR3: CASSLARGQPQHF; D: NA; size: few; V: TRBV7-2; J: TRBJ1-5
DNA: TGTGCCAGCAGCCCCCAGCGGGGCAAAAACATTCAGTACTTC; CDR3: CASSPQRGKNIQYF; D: TRBD2; size: NA; V: TRBV28; J: TRBJ2-4
DNA: TGTGCCAGCAGCCCCTACCACGGGGACAGGGGGCCCGAGCAGTACTTC; CDR3: CASSPYHGDRGPEQYF; D: TRBD1; size: NA; V: TRBV3-1/TRBV3-2; J: TRBJ2-7
DNA: TGTGCCAGCAAGGGGAAACGGAACAATCAGCCCCAGCATTTT; CDR3: CASKGKRNNQPQHF; D: NA; size: NA; V: TRBV9; J: TRBJ1-5
DNA: TGTGCCACCCAGGGGATGAACACTGAAGCTTTCTTT; CDR3: CATQGMNTEAFF; D: NA; size: NA; V: TRBV28; J: TRBJ1-1
DNA: TGTGCCAGCAGCCAAGAGGGGAGGCTTAGGGTTGGCTACACCTTC; CDR3: CASSQEGRLRVGYTF; D: NA; size: NA; V: TRBV3-1/TRBV3-2; J: TRBJ1-2
DNA: TGTGCCAGCAGCCAGCGTAGCGGGGGGGGCCACGGCGAGCAGTACTTC; CDR3: CASSQRSGGGHGEQYF; D: TRBD2; size: few; V: TRBV4-2; J: TRBJ2-7
DNA: TGCGCCAGCACACTTCAGGGGGGAAATGAGCAGTTCTTC; CDR3: CASTLQGGNEQFF; D: NA; size: NA; V: TRBV5-1; J: TRBJ2-1
DNA: TGTGCCAGCCGGGACAGGGCTCGGGAGACCCAGTACTTC; CDR3: CASRDRARETQYF; D: TRBD1; size: NA; V: TRBV5-8; J: TRBJ2-5
DNA: TGTGCCATCAGAGGACTAGCGGGGGGAAGCCCCTCCTACAATGAGCAGTTCTTC; CDR3: CAIRGLAGGSPSYNEQFF; D: TRBD2; size: NA; V: TRBV10-3; J: TRBJ2-1
DNA: TGTGCCAGCAGTTTACAGCGTAGCTCCTACGAGCAGTACTTC; CDR3: CASSLQRSSYEQYF; D: NA; size: NA; V: TRBV28; J: TRBJ2-7
DNA: TGTGCCAGCAGTTCCCAGACTACCTTAGAGTACTTC; CDR3: CASSSQTTLEYF; D: NA; size: once; V: TRBV6-5; J: TRBJ2-7
DNA: TGTGCCAGCTCTTCCCCCCGCAGCCCAGGCTATGGCTACACCTTC; CDR3: CASSSPRSPGYGYTF; D: NA; size: few; V: TRBV27; J: TRBJ1-2
DNA: TGTGCCAGCAGCCGCTCCTACGAGCAGTACTTC; CDR3: CASSRSYEQYF; D: NA; size: NA; V: TRBV7-6; J: TRBJ2-7
DNA: TGCGCCAGCAGCTCCCGACCTCCGGGAGGGACGAGCTCCTACAATGAGCAGTTCTTC; CDR3: CASSSRPPGGTSSYNEQFF; D: TRBD2; size: NA; V: TRBV4-3; J: TRBJ2-1
DNA: TGTGCCAGCAGCGTAGTGGGTAGCGGGAACACCGGGGAGCTGTTTTTT; CDR3: CASSVVGSGNTGELFF; D: NA; size: NA; V: TRBV9; J: TRBJ2-2
DNA: TGTGCCACCAGTGATTCAAGCGCCGGAGAGACCCAGTACTTC; CDR3: CATSDSSAGETQYF; D: NA; size: NA; V: TRBV24-1; J: TRBJ2-5
DNA: TGCGCCAGCAGCCCGGACAGGGCTGGGGATGGCTACACCTTC; CDR3: CASSPDRAGDGYTF; D: TRBD1; size: NA; V: TRBV5-1; J: TRBJ1-2
DNA: TGTGCCAGCAGTCAATCCTCTGGGGCCAACGTCCTGACTTTC; CDR3: CASSQSSGANVLTF; D: NA; size: NA; V: TRBV27; J: TRBJ2-6
DNA: TGTGCCAGCAGCGACAGGGATAAGAACTATGGCTACACCTTC; CDR3: CASSDRDKNYGYTF; D: TRBD1; size: NA; V: TRBV5-4; J: TRBJ1-2
DNA: TGTGCCAGCAGCCCGGAGGGCGGGAATAATGAAAAACTGTTTTTT; CDR3: CASSPEGGNNEKLFF; D: NA; size: NA; V: TRBV7-9; J: TRBJ1-4
DNA: TGTGCCAGCAGCGACAGGGGGCTGGGCTACACCTTC; CDR3: CASSDRGLGYTF; D: TRBD1; size: once; V: TRBV12-3/TRBV12-4; J: TRBJ1-2
DNA: TGCGCCAGCAGTGGACAGGGCGGGAACACTGAAGCTTTCTTT; CDR3: CASSGQGGNTEAFF; D: TRBD1; size: NA; V: TRBV5-1; J: TRBJ1-1
DNA: TGTGCCAGCAGCGGAAGCGGGAGAAGCACAGATACGCAGTATTTT; CDR3: CASSGSGRSTDTQYF; D: TRBD2; size: NA; V: TRBV6-4; J: TRBJ2-3